What follows describes a single T cell receptor (beta chain). The sample originates from a study of blood T cell repertoires in COVID-19. Background on the study: The United States, Italy and Spain were the sources of the acute and convalescent COVID-19 samples. PBMCs, B-cell-depleted T cells, or T cells provided the cDNA or gDNA that made up the material.

Germline V lookup: CDR1 GTSNPN, CDR2 SVGIG (reference sequence). The ends were cut back, 4 bases at V and 3 bases at J, with 13 bases in the middle. The CDR3 runs to 14 residues. Clones were read by immunoSEQ multiplex PCR, and TCRdb kept only the in-frame ones, dropping some. The data show roughly 200,000 clones, about 85% seen once. This rearrangement joins TRBV30 to TRBJ2-1, with D perhaps matching TRBD2 (5 bases). Sequences were obtained from peripheral blood. This sequence was found in a woman between 18 and 30 years old who had recovered from COVID-19. The DNA for the CDR3 is TGTGCCTGGACCCTCTTTAGCGACTACAATGAGCAGTTCTTC. It yields the protein CAWTLFSDYNEQFF.